One sample yielded the 6 T cell receptor beta chains listed below, sequenced in a study of blood T cell repertoires in COVID-19. TCRdb keeps only in-frame clones here, not all; method: immunoSEQ multiplex PCR. The sample gives more than 200,000 clones, 65% to 85% of which show up once; roughly 8.8% is in the top ten. Sequencing was performed on peripheral blood. These receptors all stem from a man between 35 and 55 years old with active or convalescent COVID-19.

The rearrangement links TRBV6-1 to TRBJ1-5; no clear D. This CDR3 region has 14 residues. Germline values: CDR1 MNHNS, CDR2 SASEGT. The V end lost 1 base, the J end lost 5 bases, and 9 bases lay between the germline ends. The CDR3 region has the DNA TGTGCCAGCAGTGAAGATCGGGAGGATCAGCCCCAGCATTTT. Translated: CASSEDREDQPQHF.

This clone occurred a few times. The rearrangement uses TRBV7-6 and TRBJ1-4; 7 bases are shared with TRBD1. Germline V gene sequence: CDR1 SGHVS, CDR2 FNYEAQ. The CDR3 is 15 residues long. The ends lost 5 bases at V and 5 bases at J; junction bases unmatched: 8. The CDR3 DNA reads as TGTGCCAGCAGCCCCTTACAGGGGAGGAATGAAAAACTGTTTTTT. This sequence encodes CASSPLQGRNEKLFF.

The chain carries TRBV11-3 and TRBJ1-1; possible D gene TRBD1, 6 bases. The CDR3 totals 18 residues. The V and J ends lost 4 bases and 0 bases respectively, with 21 bases between them. Germline V CDR1 and CDR2: SGHNT, YENEEA. This CDR3 is CASSSFGDTGRMNTEAFF. The CDR3 DNA is TGTGCCAGCAGCTCATTTGGGGACACTGGAAGGATGAACACTGAAGCTTTCTTT.

This chain links TRBV7-9 with TRBJ2-7; 8 nucleotides align to TRBD2. The junction had 11 bases not matched to a gene; V was cut back by 5 bases and J by 2 bases. Per germline, CDR1 SEHNR and CDR2 FQNEAQ (reference sequence). The CDR3 runs to 16 residues. The CDR3: CASSPVERGSPYEQYF. Here the CDR3 DNA reads TGTGCCAGCAGCCCCGTTGAGCGGGGGTCTCCCTACGAGCAGTACTTC.

The V call is TRBV19, the J call TRBJ2-1; 7 bases are shared with TRBD1. V lost 7 bases and J lost 4; bases outside the gene matches: 7. The CDR3 is 14 amino acids. Per the germline V gene, CDR1 is LNHDA and CDR2 is SQIVND (reference sequence). CDR3 protein: CASKGTEGYNEQFF. The CDR3, as DNA: TGTGCCAGTAAGGGGACAGAGGGGTACAATGAGCAGTTCTTC.

The chain combines TRBV7-8 with TRBJ2-5; 7 nucleotides line up with TRBD2. The CDR3 consists of 14 residues. J gave up 5 bases and V 3 bases, and 6 bases lay outside the gene matches. CDR1 and CDR2 (germline): SGHVS, FQNEAQ. CDR3 DNA: TGTGCCAGCAGCTTGACTAGCATATGGGAGACCCAGTACTTC. This translates into CASSLTSIWETQYF.